What follows are 19 T cell receptor beta chains derived from one specimen sequenced in a study of T cells after yellow fever vaccination. Each CDR3 protein is one row after TCRdb ran MiXCR on the 5' RACE reads. In the table there are hundreds of thousands of distinct CDR3 sequences, about 13% of which are singletons. The sequencing used PBMCs, collected on the day of the yellow fever booster vaccination. The receptors were gathered from a man younger than 40 who received the YFV17D yellow fever vaccine.

In its sample, this clonotype was seen a few times. The gene calls are TRBV6-1 and TRBJ2-1, with 11 bases lining up with TRBD2. V gave up 6 bases and J gave up 6 bases; unmatched junction bases: 7. CDR3 length: 15 residues. Germline V gives CDR1 MNHNS, CDR2 SASEGT. In nucleotides, the CDR3 is TGTGCCAGCAGGCAAACTAGCGGGAGAGTCAATGAGCAGTTCTTC. It is translated as CASRQTSGRVNEQFF.

The table lists this clonotype with a few counts. This sequence joins TRBV12-3 or TRBV12-4 and TRBJ2-1, with TRBD2 identical over 8 bases. Germline trimming cut 3 bases from V and 9 bases from J; bases unmatched to any gene: 10. This CDR3 region has 15 residues. CDR3 nucleotides: TGTGCCAGCAGTTTGGCCCGGGAGGGCCGGATTGAGCAGTTCTTC. Translating gives CASSLAREGRIEQFF.

The chain combines TRBV28 with TRBJ2-4; D is perhaps TRBD2 (6 bases). The germline V and J ends were trimmed by 7 bases and 8 bases, with 12 bases remaining between them. The CDR3 spans 12 residues. In germline, CDR1 is MDHEN, CDR2 SYDVKM. CDR3 sequence: CASNPGAHIQYF. The CDR3 nucleotides are TGTGCCAGCAACCCGGGAGCGCACATTCAGTACTTC.

This sequence joins TRBV7-2 and TRBJ2-1; either TRBD1 or TRBD2 may supply D (5 bases each). V dropped 4 bases and J dropped 6 bases, with 13 bases sitting between them. Germline CDR1 SGHTA, CDR2 FQGNSA. The CDR3 runs to 14 residues. Here the CDR3 reads CASSSGTMLNEQFF. In DNA, the CDR3 is TGTGCCAGCAGCTCAGGGACGATGCTCAATGAGCAGTTCTTC.

This clonotype was counted a few times. V gene TRBV29-1 combines with J gene TRBJ2-2; no reliable D call. This CDR3 spans 14 amino acids. CDR1 and CDR2 (germline): SQVTM, ANQGSEA. V was cut by 4 bases and J by 5 bases, with 14 bases left in between. CDR3: CSVAGSGGTGELFF. In DNA, the CDR3 is TGCAGCGTTGCGGGCTCCGGCGGAACCGGGGAGCTGTTTTTT.

At least ten counts were recorded for this clonotype. The chain recombines TRBV7-2 with TRBJ2-7; D is unclear. Germline CDR1 SGHTA, CDR2 FQGNSA. This CDR3 comprises 12 residues. V dropped 1 base and J dropped 0 bases, with 1 base sitting between them. CDR3 amino acids: CASSLVSYEQYF. The CDR3 DNA reads TGTGCCAGCAGCTTAGTCTCCTACGAGCAGTACTTC.

The chain joins TRBV28 to TRBJ2-7, with D tentatively TRBD2 (5 bases). Germline V gives CDR1 MDHEN, CDR2 SYDVKM. The CDR3 runs 13 residues. The ends were cut back, 7 bases at V and 2 bases at J, with 12 bases in the middle. The CDR3 DNA follows: TGTGCCAGCAAGTTCTTAGCGACCTACGAGCAGTACTTC. Amino acids: CASKFLATYEQYF.

This clonotype was recorded at least ten times. J is TRBJ1-2 and V is TRBV6-1; the match to TRBD1 covers 8 bases. The CDR3 has 16 amino acids. The V segment lost 2 bases and the J segment 4 bases; nucleotides outside the gene matches: 9. The germline gives CDR1 MNHNS, CDR2 SASEGT. The CDR3 is CASSENTGGGGYGYTF. CDR3 nucleotide sequence: TGTGCCAGCAGTGAAAACACAGGGGGAGGGGGCTATGGCTACACCTTC.

A few counts support this clonotype. The rearrangement joins TRBV2 to TRBJ2-1; D call uncertain. Germline V gene lookup returns CDR1 SNHLY and CDR2 FYNNEI. Trimming left V 6 bases short and J 3 bases short, with 12 bases between. The length of the CDR3 is 14 residues. The CDR3 region is CASSRVSIYNEQFF. The CDR3 nucleotides read TGTGCCAGCAGCCGGGTTTCAATCTACAATGAGCAGTTCTTC.

The chain uses TRBV7-9 and TRBJ2-1, with 8 bases fitting TRBD1. CDR1 is SEHNR and CDR2 is FQNEAQ in the germline V gene (reference sequence). The length of the CDR3 is 14 residues. Trimming removed 5 bases from V and 4 bases from J; junction bases left unmatched: 4. The DNA of the CDR3 is TGTGCCAGCAGCAACACAGGGGGTTACAATGAGCAGTTCTTC. It specifies CASSNTGGYNEQFF.

The chain combines TRBV12-3 or TRBV12-4 with TRBJ2-1; 10 bases are shared with TRBD1. This CDR3 contains 14 residues. V was pared by 5 bases and J by 7 bases, with 5 bases of the junction left unmatched. CDR3 sequence: CASSIGTGVNEQFF. In DNA, the CDR3 is TGTGCCAGCAGTATCGGGACAGGGGTTAATGAGCAGTTCTTC.

The gene calls are TRBV6-2 or TRBV6-3 and TRBJ2-7; 10 nucleotides align to TRBD2. The V gene's germline CDR1 is MNHEY and CDR2 SVGEGT. There are 14 residues in the CDR3. V lost 7 bases to trimming and J lost 6 bases; unmatched junction nucleotides: 9. The CDR3, as DNA: TGTGCCAGCACTTCCCTAGCGGGAGAGGGCGAGCAGTACTTC. This gives the protein CASTSLAGEGEQYF.

This clonotype has just a few counts. This chain joins TRBV5-1 and TRBJ2-5; D call uncertain. The CDR3 runs 14 residues. V was clipped by 0 bases and J by 1 base, with 7 bases between them. The germline V gene has CDR1 SGHRS and CDR2 YFSETQ. In nucleotides, the CDR3 is TGCGCCAGCAGCTTGGCGCGCAGCCAAGAGACCCAGTACTTC. It encodes CASSLARSQETQYF. Full variable domain (remainder filled in from reference TRBV5-1 and TRBJ2-5): KAGVTQTPRYLIKTRGQQVTLSCSPISGHRSVSWYQQTPGQGLQFLFEYFSETQRNKGNFPGRFSGRQFSNSRSEMNVSTLELGDSALYLCASSLARSQETQYFGPGTRLLVL.

This clonotype is a singleton in its sample. The chain combines TRBV11-2 with TRBJ1-2; D is possibly TRBD1 (5 bases). The length of the CDR3 is 15 residues. Germline V CDR1 and CDR2: SGHAT, FQNNGV. V shed 1 base and J shed 4 bases, with 13 bases lying between them. CDR3: CASSLGRQKIYGYTF. The CDR3 nucleotides are TGTGCCAGCAGCTTAGGGAGACAGAAGATCTATGGCTACACCTTC.

This clonotype has ten or more counts. The V and J genes are TRBV29-1 and TRBJ2-7; the D call may be TRBD1 or TRBD2 (5 bases each). V lost 4 bases to trimming and J lost 2 bases, with 12 bases between them. This CDR3 comprises 13 residues. Germline CDR1 reads SQVTM; CDR2 reads ANQGSEA. CDR3 in DNA: TGCAGCGTTGGGGGGAGACTGGCCTACGAGCAGTACTTC. Protein product: CSVGGRLAYEQYF.

The V call is TRBV14, the J call TRBJ2-2; possibly TRBD2 for D (6 bases). The CDR3 covers 15 residues. Germline assignment: CDR1 SGHDN and CDR2 FVKESK. The germline V and J ends were trimmed by 1 base and 7 bases, with 13 bases remaining between them. CDR3 protein: CASSQVAGEDGELFF. In nucleotides, the CDR3 is TGTGCCAGCAGCCAAGTTGCTGGGGAGGACGGGGAGCTGTTTTTT.

This clonotype was picked up a small number of times. V gene TRBV7-2 combines with J gene TRBJ1-4; D gene uncertain. CDR1 and CDR2 (germline): SGHTA, FQGNSA. This CDR3 is 13 amino acids long. Trimming took off 1 base at V and 8 bases at J, with 8 bases between the two ends. CDR3 DNA: TGTGCCAGCAGCTTAGAAGAGTGGGAAAAACTGTTTTTT. Amino acids: CASSLEEWEKLFF.

This clonotype was picked up a small number of times. The chain employs TRBV4-2 and TRBJ2-2; 11 nucleotides agree with TRBD2. CDR1 and CDR2 from the germline V gene are LGHNA and YNFKEQ. The ends lost 2 bases at V and 7 bases at J; junction bases unmatched: 6. The CDR3 consists of 16 residues. The CDR3 loop reads CASSQTSGRVGGELFF. CDR3 DNA: TGTGCCAGCAGCCAAACTAGCGGGAGAGTTGGCGGGGAGCTGTTTTTT.

J is TRBJ2-1 and V is TRBV29-1, with D perhaps assigned TRBD1 or TRBD2 (6 bases each). Per the germline V gene, CDR1 is SQVTM and CDR2 is ANQGSEA. This CDR3 contains 12 residues. The V end was cut by 1 base, the J end by 8 bases, with 9 bases between. CDR3 residues: CSVEGRGDEQFF. In nucleotides, the CDR3 is TGCAGCGTTGAAGGGAGGGGGGATGAGCAGTTCTTC.